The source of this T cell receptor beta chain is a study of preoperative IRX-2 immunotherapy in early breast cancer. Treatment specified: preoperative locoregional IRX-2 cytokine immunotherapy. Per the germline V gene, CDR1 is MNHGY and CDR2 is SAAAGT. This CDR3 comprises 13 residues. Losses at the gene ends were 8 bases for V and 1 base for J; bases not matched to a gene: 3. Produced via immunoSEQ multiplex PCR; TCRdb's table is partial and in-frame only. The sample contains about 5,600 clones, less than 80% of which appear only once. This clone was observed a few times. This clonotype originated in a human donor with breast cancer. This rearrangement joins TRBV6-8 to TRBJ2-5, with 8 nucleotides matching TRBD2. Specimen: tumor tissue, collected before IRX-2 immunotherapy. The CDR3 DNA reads TGTGCCAGCCACGGGGGGGTCCAAGAGACCCAGTACTTC. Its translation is CASHGGVQETQYF.